This paragraph covers one TCR beta chain sequence. Its antigen remains undetermined. The input lacks base qualities; no much larger clone sits a single base away. At the junction V is shortened by 6 bases and J by 0 bases, with 12 bases in between. According to the germline V gene (reference sequence), CDR1 reads MNHNY and CDR2 reads SVGAGI. From the cysteine up to the phenylalanine, the CDR3 has a length of 14 residues. The read is trimmed to its CDR3 DNA, 42 bases read in frame from base 1. The CDR3 regions of human TCRbeta chains were subjected to immunosequencing. The paper's data handling went like this. TCRs in the repertoires were compared against a reference library of SARS-CoV-2-specific TCRs that had been generated with the MIRA antigen-specificity platform. Breadth was defined as the fraction of unique TCRs that were SARS-CoV-2-associated, and depth was defined as the fraction of total T cells that were SARS-CoV-2-associated. Each spike-specific TCR was assigned to its reactive spike region and to a CD4 or CD8 class using the MIRA data. Log10-transformed breadth and depth values were compared by one-way ANOVA with Sidak's multiple comparisons tests. Not all clones reach the TCRdb copy of this immuneACCESS table, which keeps in-frame sequences only. Checked studies attribute under half of the gap to unresolved V genes and leave the rest unexplained. The V and J calls and the clone size are those of that table, but D and trimming were determined from the DNA. A total of about 140,000 clones appear in this sample, less than 95% of them only once. Around 6.3% of the sample is held by the ten biggest clonotypes.

This sample was included in a study of T cell responses to AZD1222 COVID-19 vaccine (dated by TCRdb to about 2021). A note on the overall study: A total of just over 230 trial participants underwent TCR sequencing, of whom approximately 200 had received two doses of AZD1222 and about 26 had received two doses of the MenACWY control vaccine. Trial participants were enrolled by age into 18-55, 56-69 and 70-plus year subgroups, with around 140, 26 and 57 TCR-sequenced participants respectively.

Broader findings and caveats from the paper: No day 14 peak-response samples were available, so repertoires were characterized only after the peak T cell response. Participants were mostly white British, with more females than males. The authors suggested clonal diversity may have been underestimated. The vaccine-associated CD4 TCRs covered the entire spike protein, and the dominant responses fell in regions 160-218 and 743-854. Spike-specific TCR breadth and depth rose significantly after two AZD1222 doses compared with day 0 and with MenACWY recipients. The 56-69-year group was small, and its depth increase did not reach significance, likely because of low power. Only five to seven AZD1222 recipients were SARS-CoV-2 seropositive at baseline, limiting conclusions about previously exposed vaccinees. Reportedly, almost half of the unique spike-specific TCRs recognized epitopes lying outside the regions that are mutated in the B.1.351 and B.1.1.7 variants.

What this sample's time point label stands for: about 28 days (+/-7) after the second vaccine dose. AZD1222 recipients given second doses at about 4 weeks or at about 12 weeks were pooled, since spike-specific TCR depth and breadth were not found to differ between the two schedules. Vaccinee samples came from UK trials COV001 and COV002, including a single-blind randomized controlled phase 2/3 trial of AZD1222 (ChAdOx1 nCoV-19) in healthy adults. Trial participant PBMC samples were collected at day 0 and day 28 after the second dose for TCRbeta chain sequencing. Sequenced material: peripheral blood, taken 28 days after the second AZD1222 dose. The V gene is TRBV6-6 and the J gene is TRBJ2-7; no D gene is confidently identified. The sequence came from an adult who received the AZD1222 COVID-19 vaccine. The sequence in DNA is TGTGCCAGCAGCGGGCGGCAGAGCTCCTACGAGCAGTACTTC. This yields the protein CASSGRQSSYEQYF.